This T cell receptor beta chain was captured by sequencing in a study of cytomegalovirus exposure and HLA in healthy donors. Background on the study: Previous work identified some 120 million unique TCR beta sequences from around 170 million T cells. Findings and limits, study-wide: The study put 150 or so TCR beta chains on its list as cytomegalovirus-associated.

Vbeta (60) and Jbeta (13) primers were used in the PCR. The table came from immunoSEQ multiplex PCR; TCRdb's copy has only in-frame clones and leaves some out. The sample lists about 190,000 clones, about 77% occurring once. This clone was recorded only once. No antigen is known for it. Germline assignment: CDR1 SGHVS and CDR2 FNYEAQ. The CDR3 runs 14 residues. The receptor was isolated from a man aged 25-45 years in good health and CMV-seropositive. The sequencing input was PBMCs. This chain uses TRBV7-6 with TRBJ2-5; 7 bases are a match to TRBD1. The J call is doubtful: the DNA matches TRBJ2-7 better. Written as DNA, the CDR3 is TGTGCCAGCAGCTTGGGACAGCTGTCCTACGAGCAGTACTTC. It codes for CASSLGQLSYEQYF.